This TCR beta chain appears in the sequencing data of a study of T cells in Graves' hyperthyroidism and ophthalmopathy. J gave up 8 bases and V 6 bases, and 10 bases lay outside the gene matches. The CDR3 is made up of 14 amino acids. Germline CDR1 ENHRY, CDR2 SYGVKD. Regarding the study as a whole: Stable hyperthyroidism was separated from ophthalmopathy by a model based on 13 V-J features.

TCR beta CDR3 regions were amplified from RNA. During a first-round RT-PCR of the TCR CDR3, the HTBI primer set was used. TCRdb re-derived calls from the multiplex PCR reads in MiXCR, one entry per CDR3 protein. This sample has around 600,000 distinct CDR3 sequences, with nearly 45% found just once. A note on this clonotype: The antigen is undetermined. It may be a read error: a sequence one base away is much more abundant. In this CDR3 the conserved last residue, phenylalanine or tryptophan, is missing, so a read error is likely.

The sample comprised peripheral blood or thyroid tissue (not recorded which). The clonotype was recovered from an adult man with Graves' disease, either hyperthyroidism or ophthalmopathy (not recorded which). This rearrangement joins TRBV10-3 to TRBJ1-1; 9 bases agree with TRBD1. For the CDR3, the DNA is TGTGCCATCAGAGATCAGGGACAGGGAGGCGAAGCTTTCCTT. This sequence encodes CAIRDQGQGGEAFL.